This TCR beta chain came from a study of breast tumors, draining lymph nodes, adjacent tissues. The study's findings and limits: Luminal-like breast cancer showed significantly higher tumor–nontumor repertoire similarity than basal-like. The lymph node origin of tumor T cells was framed as consistent with a hypothesis, not demonstrated. Data fit most tumor T cells coming from lymph node, expanding in tumor.

This clonotype showed up just a few times. Its antigen is unknown. The junction shows a germline mismatch at one end, possibly a read error. CDR3 size: 15 residues. Germline loops: CDR1 SGDLS, CDR2 YYNGEE. MiXCR, applied by TCRdb to the multiplex PCR reads, yields one record per CDR3 protein. The repertoire includes some 250,000 distinct CDR3 sequences, around 34% of them detected once, and 3.6% sits in the top ten. Axillary draining lymph nodes of breast cancer patients supplied the node samples. The TCR was taken from a female donor with breast cancer. Some clones in this sample may be carry-over from other donors' samples. Sequencing was carried out using axillary lymph node tissue. This chain connects TRBV9 to TRBJ2-1, with D unresolved. This chain's CDR3 is CASSVREWSYNEPFF. CDR3 DNA sequence: TGTGCCAGCAGCGTTCGCGAGTGGTCCTACAATGAGCCGTTCTTC.